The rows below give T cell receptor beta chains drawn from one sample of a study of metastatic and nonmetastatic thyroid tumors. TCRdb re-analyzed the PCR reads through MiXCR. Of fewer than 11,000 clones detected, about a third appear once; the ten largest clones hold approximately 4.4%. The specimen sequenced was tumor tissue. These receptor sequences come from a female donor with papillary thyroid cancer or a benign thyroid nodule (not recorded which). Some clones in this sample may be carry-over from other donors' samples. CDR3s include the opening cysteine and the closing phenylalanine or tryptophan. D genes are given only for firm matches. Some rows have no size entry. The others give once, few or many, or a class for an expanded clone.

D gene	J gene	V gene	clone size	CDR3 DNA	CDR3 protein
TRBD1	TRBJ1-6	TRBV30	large	TGTGCCTGGAGTGGGGGATTACAGGGGGCGCGGGGTTCACCCCTCCACTTT	CAWSGGLQGARGSPLHF
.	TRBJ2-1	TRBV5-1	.	TGCGCCAGCAGCTTGGATGGCATCAATGAGCAGTTCTTC	CASSLDGINEQFF
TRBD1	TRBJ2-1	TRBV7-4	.	TGTGCCAGCAGCCCAGGGCGACAGGGGCGCCTTTACAATGAGCAGTTCTTC	CASSPGRQGRLYNEQFF
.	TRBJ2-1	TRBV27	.	TGTGCCAGCAGTTACTACAATGAGCAGTTCTTC	CASSYYNEQFF
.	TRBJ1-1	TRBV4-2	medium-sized	TGTGCCAGCGGGATCACAGGGACGAACACTGAAGCTTTCTTT	CASGITGTNTEAFF
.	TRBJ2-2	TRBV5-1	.	TGCGCCAGCAGCTTGACAGGGCCGAACACCGGGGAGCTGTTTTTT	CASSLTGPNTGELFF
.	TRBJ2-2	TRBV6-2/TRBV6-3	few	TGTGCCAGCAGTCGGACAGCTAACACCGGGGAGCTGTTTTTT	CASSRTANTGELFF
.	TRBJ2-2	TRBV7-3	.	TGTGCCAGCAGCTTAAGAGGCACCGGGGAGCTGTTTTTT	CASSLRGTGELFF
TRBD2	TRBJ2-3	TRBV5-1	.	TGCGCCAGCAGGTTGAGCGGGAGAGCCACAGATACGCAGTATTTT	CASRLSGRATDTQYF
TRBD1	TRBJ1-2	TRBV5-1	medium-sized	TGCGCCAGCAGCGGGGACAGGGCCACAATTGGGACTAACTATGGCTACACCTTC	CASSGDRATIGTNYGYTF
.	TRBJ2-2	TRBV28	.	TGTGCCAGCAGTGAAGGGGGAACGAACACCGGGGAGCTGTTTTTT	CASSEGGTNTGELFF
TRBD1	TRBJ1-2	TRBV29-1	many	TGCAGCGTTGCGCAGGGGGGAGACTACACCTTC	CSVAQGGDYTF
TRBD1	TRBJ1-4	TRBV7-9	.	TGTGCCAGCAGGGGCCCGGGACAGTCTAATGAAAAACTGTTTTTT	CASRGPGQSNEKLFF
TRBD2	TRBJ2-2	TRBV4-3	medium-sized	TGCGCCAGCAGCCCAACCGCCGGGGGGAGCGACCCCGGGGAGCTGTTTTTT	CASSPTAGGSDPGELFF
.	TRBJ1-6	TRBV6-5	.	TGTGCCAGCGGTTTAATTAAGGAGAGCTCCTATAATTCACCCCTCCACTTT	CASGLIKESSYNSPLHF
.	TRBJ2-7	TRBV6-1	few	TGTGCCAGCAGTGATCGGACGGGCAGGGTAGGTTTCGAGCAGTACTTC	CASSDRTGRVGFEQYF
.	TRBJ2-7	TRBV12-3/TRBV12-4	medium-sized	TGTGCCAGCAGTTTGGCTTCCGAGCAGTACTTC	CASSLASEQYF
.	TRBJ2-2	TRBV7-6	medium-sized	TGTGCCAGCAGCGATAACTGGCCCGGGGAGCTGTTTTTT	CASSDNWPGELFF
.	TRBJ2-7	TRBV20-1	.	TGCAGTGCCAAAAGGGGTAGCGCCCTGGAAAAGCAGTACTTC	CSAKRGSALEKQYF
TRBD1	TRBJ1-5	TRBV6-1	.	TGTGCCAGCAGTGAAGCGGGACAGCAAAATCAGCCCCAGCATTTT	CASSEAGQQNQPQHF
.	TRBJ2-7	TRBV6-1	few	TGTGCCAGCAGTGTTATGAGCGAGCAGTACTTC	CASSVMSEQYF
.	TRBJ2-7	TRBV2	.	TGTGCCAGCATACCCCCGGGGGTACCGGAGCAGTACTTC	CASIPPGVPEQYF
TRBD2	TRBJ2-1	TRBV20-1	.	TGCAGTGCTAGAGATCCCCGGACTAGCGGGGGGGCGAATGAGCAGTTCTTC	CSARDPRTSGGANEQFF
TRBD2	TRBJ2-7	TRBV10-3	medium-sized	TGTGCCATCAGTGAGAGTTTAACTAGCGGGAGGGGGGAGCAGTACTTC	CAISESLTSGRGEQYF
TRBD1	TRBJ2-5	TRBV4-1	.	TGCGCCAGCAGCCAAGAGGGGACAGCCGGTGGGACCCAGTACTTC	CASSQEGTAGGTQYF
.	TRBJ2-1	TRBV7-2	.	TGTGCCAGCAGCTCAGCCGGGGCCGATGCGAGGGAGCAGTTCTTC	CASSSAGADAREQFF
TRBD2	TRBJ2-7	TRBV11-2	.	TGTGCCAGCAGCTTAGGTGGACTAGCGGGAGTATCCAGGTACGAGCAGTACTTC	CASSLGGLAGVSRYEQYF
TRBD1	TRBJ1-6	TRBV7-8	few	TGTGCCAGCAGACAGGGGGTTACCCTCCAATTT	CASRQGVTLQF
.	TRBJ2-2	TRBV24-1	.	TGTGCCGCCGGGCAAGCGAACACCGGGGAGCTGTTTTTT	CAAGQANTGELFF
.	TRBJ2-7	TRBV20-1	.	TGCAGTGCTAGTGGGTTTATAGGCTACGAGCAGTACTTC	CSASGFIGYEQYF
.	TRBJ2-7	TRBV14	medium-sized	TGTGCCAGCAGCCAAACAGGGAGTTACTACGAGCAGTACTTC	CASSQTGSYYEQYF
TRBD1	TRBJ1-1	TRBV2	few	TGTGCCAGCAGTGAAGGGACAGGGGGCACTGAAGCTTTCTTT	CASSEGTGGTEAFF
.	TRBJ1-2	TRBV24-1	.	TGTGCCACCAGTGATTCGGGACGGACCTATGGCTACACCTTC	CATSDSGRTYGYTF
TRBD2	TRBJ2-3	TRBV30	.	TGTGCCTGTGAGCGGGAGGAGCGAGATACGCAGTATTTT	CACEREERDTQYF
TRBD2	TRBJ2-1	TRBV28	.	TGTGCCAGCAGTTTGGCGGGAGGGCCTTACAATGAGCAGTTCTTC	CASSLAGGPYNEQFF
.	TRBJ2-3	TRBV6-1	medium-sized	TGTGCCAGCAGTGAATCCGACATACATACGCAGTATTTT	CASSESDIHTQYF
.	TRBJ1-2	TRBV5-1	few	TGCGCCAGCAGCTTGGGGGGCGTGGATGGCTACACCTTC	CASSLGGVDGYTF
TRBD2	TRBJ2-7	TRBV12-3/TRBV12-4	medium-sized	TGTGCCAGCAGTGCCGGGACTAGCGGGAGGCCCAATGTCAACGAGCAGTACTTC	CASSAGTSGRPNVNEQYF
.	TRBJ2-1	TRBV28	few	TGTGCCAGCAGTTTATTAGGAGAGAGGACAGCAAGGAACAATGAGCAGTTCTTC	CASSLLGERTARNNEQFF
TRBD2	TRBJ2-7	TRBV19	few	TGTTCCAGTAGTGCGGGACTAGCATTGCCCTACGAGCAGTACTTC	CSSSAGLALPYEQYF
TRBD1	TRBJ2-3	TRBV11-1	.	TGTACCAGCAGCACCCAGGGGGCTCGCACAGATACGCAGTATTTT	CTSSTQGARTDTQYF
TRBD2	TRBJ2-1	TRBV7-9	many	TGTGCCAGCAGCTCCCACGGACTAGCGAGCTCCTACAATGAGCAGTTCTTC	CASSSHGLASSYNEQFF
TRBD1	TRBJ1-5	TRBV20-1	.	TGCAGTGCCGAGGGGACAGGGGATCAGCCCCAGCATTTT	CSAEGTGDQPQHF
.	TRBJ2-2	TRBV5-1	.	TGCGCCAGCAGCTTGGAGGTAGCAGGAACCGGGGAGCTGTTTTTT	CASSLEVAGTGELFF
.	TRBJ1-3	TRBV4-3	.	TGCGCCAGCAGCCAATTGGGAGGCGACACCATATATTTT	CASSQLGGDTIYF
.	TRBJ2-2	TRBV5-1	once	TGCGCCAGCAGGCCTTGGGCGGGACTCACCGGGGAGCTGTTTTTT	CASRPWAGLTGELFF
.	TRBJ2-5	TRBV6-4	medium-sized	TGTGCCAGCAGTGGCCTACTCCCAGCGAACTGGGAGACCCAGTACTTC	CASSGLLPANWETQYF
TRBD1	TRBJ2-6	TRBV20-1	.	TGCAGTGCGCCTGGACAGGCAGCTTCTGGGGCCAACGTCCTGACTTTC	CSAPGQAASGANVLTF
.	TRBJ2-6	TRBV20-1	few	TGCAGTGCTAGGAATCAGGGAACTGGGGCCAACGTCCTGACTTTC	CSARNQGTGANVLTF
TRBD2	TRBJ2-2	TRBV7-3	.	TGTGCCAGCAGCCCAAAGTGGGGGAGGGCCGGGGAGCTGTTTTTT	CASSPKWGRAGELFF
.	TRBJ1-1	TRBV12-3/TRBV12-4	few	TGTGCCAGCAGTTTATTTGGGACCGAAGCTTTCTTT	CASSLFGTEAFF